Given below is one T cell receptor (beta chain) in context. Antigen unknown. The CDR3 is 12 amino acids. The germline gives CDR1 WSHSY, CDR2 SAAADI. Trimming pared 5 bases from V and 0 bases from J, leaving 5 bases between. This sample was included in a study of metastatic and nonmetastatic thyroid tumors. Turning to the study itself: Malignant and benign thyroid patients had repertoires compared in peripheral blood and tumor or nodule tissue.

Every patient underwent thyroid surgery untreated. Study-wide findings and caveats: It was reported that TCR beta diversity was significantly higher in malignant thyroid tumors than benign nodules, in blood and tumor.

Original data processing: Building a distant-metastasis classifier for papillary thyroid cancer drew on CDR3 differences across clinicopathological groups. TCRdb redid the clone calls on the PCR reads using MiXCR. The V and J calls reflect TCRdb's pipeline rather than the authors' work. In the table there are 25,000 to 30,000 clones, roughly 15% of which are singletons. Sequenced material: blood. This TCR came from a female donor with papillary thyroid cancer or a benign thyroid nodule (not recorded which). Some clones in this sample may be carry-over from other donors' samples. This chain joins TRBV10-2 and TRBJ2-7; D is ambiguous. The DNA for the CDR3 is TGCGCCAGCAGTCCTAACTCCTACGAGCAGTACTTC. The encoded protein is CASSPNSYEQYF.